The next 25 T cell receptor beta chains were all read from a single sample in a study of blood T cell repertoires in COVID-19. Here immunoSEQ multiplex PCR was the method, and the copy in TCRdb shows in-frame clones only, minus some. The table lists around 220,000 clones, 86% of them singletons. Sample: peripheral blood. The receptors shown here come from a woman aged 45-65 years with acute or convalescent COVID-19.

The rearrangement joins TRBV4-3 to TRBJ1-4, with D perhaps matching TRBD1 (5 bases). The V end was cut by 1 base, the J end by 8 bases, with 23 bases between. The CDR3 contains 18 residues. Germline V gives CDR1 LGHNA, CDR2 YSLEER. The CDR3 nucleotides read TGCGCCAGCAGCCAAGTTCTCGTCACGGCAGGGCACGGAGAAAAACTGTTTTTT. It encodes CASSQVLVTAGHGEKLFF.

The chain is built from TRBV7-7 and TRBJ2-2; 7 nucleotides line up with TRBD2. The CDR3 extends over 15 amino acids. Germline V gives CDR1 SSHAT, CDR2 FNYEAQ (reference sequence). V dropped 2 bases and J dropped 5; count of bases not matched to a gene: 5. In nucleotides, the CDR3 is TGTGCCAGCAGCTTACGATTCGGGGGGACCGGGGAGCTGTTTTTT. This gives the protein CASSLRFGGTGELFF.

The chain carries TRBV10-2 and TRBJ1-5; a possible D gene is TRBD1 (5 bases). CDR1 and CDR2 (germline): WSHSY, SAAADI. CDR3 length: 14 residues. V lost 0 bases and J lost 4, with 7 bases in between. Here the CDR3 reads CASSESRGNQPQHF. The CDR3 bases are TGCGCCAGCAGTGAGTCACGGGGGAATCAGCCCCAGCATTTT.

The count of this clone is one. The chain recombines TRBV19 with TRBJ2-7; D remains unclear. Germline-derived CDR1 and CDR2 are LNHDA and SQIVND (reference sequence). The CDR3 extends over 13 amino acids. The V and J ends lost 5 bases and 0 bases respectively, with 8 bases between them. CDR3 amino acids: CASSGSSSYEQYF. The CDR3 DNA sequence: TGTGCCAGTAGTGGCAGTTCCTCCTACGAGCAGTACTTC.

V is TRBV6-2 or TRBV6-3 and J is TRBJ2-3; perhaps TRBD1 as D (5 bases). The germline gives CDR1 MNHEY, CDR2 SVGEGT. This CDR3 region has 16 residues. The ends were cut back, 2 bases at V and 0 bases at J, with 12 bases in the middle. CDR3 sequence reads: CASSYRRTHSTDTQYF. CDR3 bases: TGTGCCAGCAGTTACAGAAGGACACACAGCACAGATACGCAGTATTTT.

J is TRBJ2-2 and V is TRBV18; D not certain. Trimming shortened V by 2 bases and J by 4 bases, and 14 bases separated the two germline ends. In germline, CDR1 is KGHSH, CDR2 LQKENI. CDR3 length: 16 amino acids. CDR3 sequence: CASSPEVLLATGELFF. CDR3 DNA: TGTGCCAGCTCACCAGAGGTGCTCCTGGCCACCGGGGAGCTGTTTTTT.

V gene TRBV11-3 combines with J gene TRBJ1-6; 7 nucleotides align to TRBD1. CDR1 and CDR2 from the germline V gene are SGHNT and YENEEA. This CDR3 is built from 15 residues. V was pared by 7 bases and J by 7 bases, with 10 bases of the junction left unmatched. CDR3 bases: TGTGCCAGCACCCTACCGGGACAGAAAAATTCACCCCTCCACTTT. Its protein product is CASTLPGQKNSPLHF.

DNA of the CDR3: TGTGCCAGCAGCTTAAGGGGGCGCGGATACGAGCAGTACTTC. This codes for CASSLRGRGYEQYF. V usage is TRBV11-2 and J usage is TRBJ2-7; TRBD1 aligns across 7 bases. The CDR3 has 14 amino acids. Germline assignment: CDR1 SGHAT and CDR2 FQNNGV. V dropped 2 bases and J dropped 4; count of bases not matched to a gene: 5. Variable domain in full (rest from reference TRBV11-2 and TRBJ2-7): EAGVAQSPRYKIIEKRQSVAFWCNPISGHATLYWYQQILGQGPKLLIQFQNNGVVDDSQLPKDRFSAERLKGVDSTLKIQPAKLEDSAVYLCASSLRGRGYEQYFGPGTRLTVT.

This clone was recorded only once. The chain has TRBV6-5 and TRBJ2-7; no reliable D call. With 6 bases removed from V and 0 bases from J, the gap between germline ends came to 12 bases. The CDR3 is 14 amino acids. Germline assignment: CDR1 MNHEY and CDR2 SVGAGI. The CDR3 here is CASRPVHGSYEQYF. For the CDR3, the DNA is TGTGCCAGCAGGCCGGTTCACGGCTCCTACGAGCAGTACTTC.

This chain uses TRBV20-1 with TRBJ2-3, with 8 nucleotides matching TRBD2. The germline gives CDR1 DFQATT, CDR2 SNEGSKA (reference sequence). The CDR3 has 15 amino acids. The J segment lost 2 bases and the V segment lost 3 bases, leaving 7 bases of the junction unmatched. In nucleotides, the CDR3 is TGCAGTGCTAGTGGGCGGGAGGCCCTCACAGATACGCAGTATTTT. Its translation: CSASGREALTDTQYF.

This chain connects TRBV9 to TRBJ2-1; 9 bases agree with TRBD2. The V and J ends lost 0 bases and 0 bases, in that order; junction bases with no gene match: 7. Germline V gives CDR1 SGDLS, CDR2 YYNGEE. The CDR3 length is 18 residues. The CDR3 is CASSVATSGGSSYNEQFF. CDR3 nucleotide sequence: TGTGCCAGCAGCGTAGCGACGAGCGGGGGGAGCTCCTACAATGAGCAGTTCTTC.

The V gene is TRBV7-3, the J gene TRBJ2-5, with 8 bases aligning to TRBD2. Germline V gives CDR1 SGHTA, CDR2 FQGTGA. Unmatched junction bases numbered 9, after V lost 5 bases and J lost 1 base. There are 16 residues in the CDR3. CDR3 sequence (DNA): TGTGCCAGCAGCCGGTTGGGCGGGGGGATCCAAGAGACCCAGTACTTC. Translation: CASSRLGGGIQETQYF. The full variable domain, completed using reference TRBV7-3 and TRBJ2-5, is GAGVSQTPSNKVTEKGKYVELRCDPISGHTALYWYRQSLGQGPEFLIYFQGTGAADDSGLPNDRFFAVRPEGSVSTLKIQRTERGDSAVYLCASSRLGGGIQETQYFGPGTRLLVL.

The chain uses TRBV7-2 and TRBJ2-5; D might be TRBD2 (6 bases). Germline CDR1 SGHTA, CDR2 FQGNSA. The CDR3 has 15 residues. Trimming took 5 bases from V and 5 from J, leaving 18 bases between them. CDR3 nucleotides: TGTGCCAGCAGCCTGCGGGACGTTCGTGGGGAGACCCAGTACTTC. Encoded protein: CASSLRDVRGETQYF.

The chain links TRBV6-5 to TRBJ1-2; 8 bases are shared with TRBD1. Germline V gene sequence: CDR1 MNHEY, CDR2 SVGAGI. This CDR3 comprises 15 residues. The V segment lost 6 bases and the J segment 4 bases; nucleotides outside the gene matches: 10. CDR3 residues: CASRQTGENGYGYTF. CDR3 nucleotides: TGTGCCAGCAGGCAGACAGGGGAAAACGGCTATGGCTACACCTTC.

This clone has only a few counts. V usage is TRBV13 and J usage is TRBJ1-6; D unresolved. This CDR3 has 15 amino acids. Deletions cut 3 bases from V and 6 bases from J, with 12 bases between. Germline V gene sequence: CDR1 PRHDT, CDR2 FYEKMQ (reference sequence). The CDR3 protein is CASSFRARGNSPLHF. In DNA form, the CDR3 reads TGTGCCAGCAGCTTCCGGGCTCGGGGTAATTCACCCCTCCACTTT.

For the CDR3, the DNA is TGTGCCAGCAGTGAATTTACAGGGGATAATTCACCCCTCCACTTT. Translation: CASSEFTGDNSPLHF. The chain recombines TRBV2 with TRBJ1-6; 7 nucleotides line up with TRBD1. CDR1 and CDR2 (germline): SNHLY, FYNNEI. This CDR3 spans 15 amino acids. V gave up 2 bases and J gave up 5 bases; unmatched junction bases: 3.

This chain uses TRBV28 with TRBJ1-4, with no clear D. Germline CDR1 is MDHEN and CDR2 is SYDVKM. The germline V and J ends were trimmed by 2 bases and 3 bases, with 4 bases remaining between them. This CDR3 spans 13 amino acids. CDR3 sequence: CASSLLANEKLFF. In nucleotides, the CDR3 is TGTGCCAGCAGTTTACTCGCTAATGAAAAACTGTTTTTT. Drawing the rest from reference TRBV28 and TRBJ1-4, the complete variable domain is DVKVTQSSRYLVKRTGEKVFLECVQDMDHENMFWYRQDPGLGLRLIYFSYDVKMKEKGDIPEGYSVSREKKERFSLILESASTNQTSMYLCASSLLANEKLFFGSGTQLSVL.

This rearrangement joins TRBV5-1 to TRBJ2-3; 7 nucleotides align to TRBD2. Germline V CDR1 and CDR2: SGHRS, YFSETQ. CDR3 length: 15 residues. The V segment lost 0 bases and the J segment 2 bases; nucleotides outside the gene matches: 3. For the CDR3, the DNA is TGCGCCAGCAGCTTGGGGACTAGGAACACAGATACGCAGTATTTT. Its protein is CASSLGTRNTDTQYF.

The chain recombines TRBV7-2 with TRBJ1-3; D is unresolved. Germline lookup yields CDR1 SGHTA and CDR2 FQGNSA. The CDR3 length is 13 residues. Trimming pared 6 bases from V and 4 bases from J, leaving 10 bases between. CDR3 bases: TGTGCCAGCAGTCAGGTGGCAGGAAACACCATATATTTT. It codes for CASSQVAGNTIYF. Together with reference TRBV7-2 and TRBJ1-3, the CDR3 gives the full variable domain: GAGVSQSPSNKVTEKGKDVELRCDPISGHTALYWYRQSLGQGLEFLIYFQGNSAPDKSGLPSDRFSAERTGGSVSTLTIQRTQQEDSAVYLCASSQVAGNTIYFGEGSWLTVV.

This clone has just one count. This chain joins TRBV19 and TRBJ2-1; possible D gene TRBD2, 5 bases. Looked up from germline, CDR1 is LNHDA and CDR2 is SQIVND (reference sequence). V was pared by 2 bases and J by 8 bases, with 22 bases between. The CDR3 runs 17 residues. The CDR3 sequence is CASSINSETVRGDEQFF. CDR3 DNA: TGTGCCAGTAGTATAAATAGTGAGACCGTTCGGGGAGATGAGCAGTTCTTC. Full variable domain (rest looked up from reference TRBV19 and TRBJ2-1): DGGITQSPKYLFRKEGQNVTLSCEQNLNHDAMYWYRQDPGQGLRLIYYSQIVNDFQKGDIAEGYSVSREKKESFPLTVTSAQKNPTAFYLCASSINSETVRGDEQFFGPGTRLTVL.

V usage is TRBV4-1 and J usage is TRBJ2-2; 13 bases fit TRBD2. Per the germline V gene, CDR1 is MGHRA and CDR2 is YSYEKL. After removal of 3 bases from V and 5 bases from J, the junction contained 12 bases not matched to a gene. The CDR3 spans 19 residues. Written as DNA, the CDR3 is TGCGCCAGCAGCCAGACCTTACTAGCGGGAGGGCCTAAAACCGGGGAGCTGTTTTTT. Residues: CASSQTLLAGGPKTGELFF.

The chain combines TRBV5-8 with TRBJ1-3; D gene unclear. V was clipped by 6 bases and J by 4 bases, with 8 bases between them. The CDR3 contains 12 residues. Germline V gives CDR1 SGHTS, CDR2 YDEGEE. The CDR3 loop reads CASIRRGNTIYF. DNA for the CDR3: TGTGCCAGCATCAGGAGGGGAAACACCATATATTTT.

The J gene is TRBJ2-3, the V gene TRBV7-9, with TRBD1 identical over 9 bases. Germline lookup yields CDR1 SEHNR and CDR2 FQNEAQ (reference sequence). The CDR3 is made up of 16 amino acids. The ends lost 3 bases at V and 1 base at J; junction bases unmatched: 5. DNA for the CDR3: TGTGCCAGCAGCTTCCCCCGGGACAGGGGCACAGATACGCAGTATTTT. Translation gives CASSFPRDRGTDTQYF. Variable domain in full (rest from reference TRBV7-9 and TRBJ2-3): DTGVSQNPRHKITKRGQNVTFRCDPISEHNRLYWYRQTLGQGPEFLTYFQNEAQLEKSRLLSDRFSAERPKGSFSTLEIQRTEQGDSAMYLCASSFPRDRGTDTQYFGPGTRLTVL.

The rearrangement links TRBV7-2 to TRBJ1-5; tentatively, D is TRBD1 (6 bases). The germline V and J ends were trimmed by 5 bases and 3 bases, with 11 bases remaining between them. This CDR3 spans 14 amino acids. Germline-derived CDR1 and CDR2 are SGHTA and FQGNSA. The CDR3: CASSPRDINQPQHF. The CDR3 bases are TGTGCCAGCAGCCCCCGGGACATCAATCAGCCCCAGCATTTT.

CDR3 sequence reads: CASSLAYEQYF. The CDR3 DNA reads as TGTGCCAGCAGCTTAGCTTACGAGCAGTACTTC. The chain uses TRBV11-2 and TRBJ2-7; D is uncertain. Germline V gene sequence: CDR1 SGHAT, CDR2 FQNNGV. Trimming pared 1 base from V and 4 bases from J, leaving 2 bases between. CDR3 length equals 11 residues. The variable domain in full, completed from reference TRBV11-2 and TRBJ2-7, reads EAGVAQSPRYKIIEKRQSVAFWCNPISGHATLYWYQQILGQGPKLLIQFQNNGVVDDSQLPKDRFSAERLKGVDSTLKIQPAKLEDSAVYLCASSLAYEQYFGPGTRLTVT.